The rows below give T cell receptor beta chains drawn from one sample of a study of blood T cell repertoires in COVID-19. The repertoire was sequenced with immunoSEQ multiplex PCR; TCRdb's copy has only in-frame clones and lacks some. The sample records some 65,000 clones, more than 90% being singletons. Sequencing was done on a sample of peripheral blood. These receptors were obtained from a man aged 55 to 70 with acute or convalescent COVID-19. The CDR3 runs from the conserved cysteine through the conserved F or W. A D gene is named only where the DNA matches it firmly. A clone size is listed for some rows: how often the clone was seen (once, few, many), or a class if it is expanded.

abundance | d_gene | j_gene | v_gene | CDR3aa | CDR3nt
. | TRBD1 | TRBJ2-5 | TRBV7-9 | CASSLKRQGGLGETQYF | TGTGCCAGCAGCTTAAAAAGACAGGGCGGCTTGGGGGAGACCCAGTACTTC
. | . | TRBJ1-2 | TRBV5-1 | CASSLVTGQVSGYTF | TGCGCCAGCAGCTTGGTCACGGGACAAGTGAGTGGCTACACCTTC
. | . | TRBJ1-5 | TRBV19 | CASSIMGGQPQHF | TGTGCCAGTAGTATAATGGGGGGTCAGCCCCAGCATTTT
. | . | TRBJ1-2 | TRBV5-6 | CASSLIQSYGYTF | TGTGCCAGCAGCTTGATACAGAGCTATGGCTACACCTTC
. | . | TRBJ1-5 | TRBV2 | CASSEDQGIRQPQHF | TGTGCCAGCAGTGAAGACCAGGGGATTAGGCAGCCCCAGCATTTT
. | TRBD2 | TRBJ2-1 | TRBV30 | CAWSKGLAENYNEQFF | TGTGCCTGGAGTAAGGGACTAGCGGAAAACTACAATGAGCAGTTCTTC
. | . | TRBJ1-3 | TRBV19 | CASSIRGAVSGNTIYF | TGTGCCAGTAGTATCCGAGGCGCGGTTTCTGGAAACACCATATATTTT
. | . | TRBJ1-1 | TRBV30 | CAWNSQVNTEAFF | TGTGCCTGGAATAGTCAGGTGAACACTGAAGCTTTCTTT
. | . | TRBJ2-7 | TRBV12-3/TRBV12-4 | CASSGAYEQYF | TGTGCCAGCAGTGGAGCCTACGAGCAGTACTTC
. | TRBD1 | TRBJ1-1 | TRBV6-5 | CASRVQGEAFF | TGTGCCAGCAGGGTACAGGGGGAAGCTTTCTTT
. | . | TRBJ2-7 | TRBV6-6 | CASSPSSYEQYF | TGTGCCAGCAGCCCGAGCTCCTACGAGCAGTACTTC
. | . | TRBJ2-1 | TRBV2 | CASSDDRRTYNEQFF | TGTGCCAGCAGTGATGACAGGCGGACCTACAATGAGCAGTTCTTC
. | . | TRBJ1-4 | TRBV5-1 | CASSSAGFGEKLFF | TGCGCCAGCAGCTCGGCAGGGTTCGGTGAAAAACTGTTTTTT
. | . | TRBJ1-6 | TRBV27 | CASRSTANNSPLHF | TGTGCCAGCAGATCGACAGCAAATAATTCACCCCTCCACTTT
. | . | TRBJ1-1 | TRBV2 | CASSEYWDWTAFF | TGTGCCAGCAGTGAATACTGGGACTGGACAGCTTTCTTT
. | . | TRBJ1-5 | TRBV6-5 | CASRGLKGGNQPQHF | TGTGCCAGCAGGGGACTAAAAGGGGGCAATCAGCCCCAGCATTTT
. | . | TRBJ1-6 | TRBV2 | CASSEQGFRGSLHF | TGTGCCAGCAGTGAACAGGGCTTCCGTGGGTCCCTCCACTTT
. | . | TRBJ2-3 | TRBV4-1 | CASSHPSGGTDTQYF | TGCGCCAGCAGCCACCCCTCAGGGGGCACAGATACGCAGTATTTT
. | . | TRBJ1-5 | TRBV25-1 | CASSNSGSGNQPQHF | TGTGCCAGCAGTAATTCGGGTTCGGGCAATCAGCCCCAGCATTTT
. | TRBD1 | TRBJ2-2 | TRBV11-2 | CASSLGDRTNTGELFF | TGTGCCAGCAGCTTAGGGGACAGGACGAACACCGGGGAGCTGTTTTTT
. | TRBD2 | TRBJ2-3 | TRBV5-4 | CASNMRGGLGDTQYF | TGTGCCAGCAACATGCGGGGGGGCCTGGGAGATACGCAGTATTTT
. | . | TRBJ2-7 | TRBV7-8 | CASGRDSPYEQYF | TGTGCCAGCGGCAGGGATAGTCCCTACGAGCAGTACTTC
. | TRBD1 | TRBJ1-4 | TRBV5-1 | CASSLTGGEGEKLFF | TGCGCCAGCAGCTTGACAGGGGGAGAAGGGGAAAAACTGTTTTTT
. | . | TRBJ2-2 | TRBV6-5 | CASRSRGAAGELFF | TGTGCCAGCAGATCCAGGGGAGCGGCCGGGGAGCTGTTTTTT
. | TRBD1 | TRBJ2-7 | TRBV10-3 | CATQTGAYSYEQYF | TGTGCCACACAAACAGGGGCGTACTCCTACGAGCAGTACTTC
few | TRBD1 | TRBJ1-1 | TRBV19 | CASSIGAQGSTEAFF | TGTGCCAGTAGTATAGGGGCACAGGGGTCCACTGAAGCTTTCTTT
. | . | TRBJ1-5 | TRBV30 | CAWSVGVLNQPQHF | TGTGCCTGGAGTGTAGGGGTCCTCAATCAGCCCCAGCATTTT
. | . | TRBJ2-7 | TRBV5-1 | CASPFRPRTSPYEQYF | TGCGCCAGCCCCTTTCGGCCGCGGACTTCCCCCTACGAGCAGTACTTC
. | . | TRBJ1-6 | TRBV27 | CASSLKQGFNSPLHF | TGTGCCAGCAGTCTTAAGCAGGGCTTTAATTCACCCCTCCACTTT
once | . | TRBJ1-2 | TRBV2 | CASSEETDYGYTF | TGTGCCAGCAGTGAAGAGACAGACTATGGCTACACCTTC
. | TRBD2 | TRBJ2-3 | TRBV6-4 | CASSATGGYTDTQYF | TGTGCCAGCAGCGCAACGGGGGGATACACAGATACGCAGTATTTT
once | . | TRBJ2-1 | TRBV6-4 | CASSVTGFQEQFF | TGTGCCAGCAGTGTAACAGGGTTTCAGGAGCAGTTCTTC
once | . | TRBJ1-5 | TRBV5-6 | CASSLARNQPQHF | TGTGCCAGCAGCTTGGCCAGAAATCAGCCCCAGCATTTT